The next 16 T cell receptor beta chains were all read from a single sample in a study of T cell responses to AZD1222 COVID-19 vaccine. Method: immunoSEQ multiplex PCR; TCRdb's copy keeps in-frame clones and lacks some. The table lists about 270,000 clones, 90% to 95% of them singletons, with around 0.6% in the top ten. The sample consisted of peripheral blood, taken 28 days after the second AZD1222 dose. These TCRs come from an adult who received the AZD1222 COVID-19 vaccine.

The chain employs TRBV7-6 and TRBJ2-7, with a weak D call TRBD2 (6 bases). Trimming cost V 5 bases and J 6 bases, with 11 bases left between them. Germline-derived CDR1 and CDR2 are SGHVS and FNYEAQ. The CDR3 runs to 12 residues. The CDR3 loop reads CASSGRGGEQYF. The CDR3, as DNA: TGTGCCAGCAGCGGTAGGGGAGGCGAGCAGTACTTC.

This clone was recorded once. As DNA, the CDR3 is TGTGCCAGCTCTCGCGCGCAGGGGGCAGACAACTATGGCTACACCTTC. Its translation: CASSRAQGADNYGYTF. This chain connects TRBV18 to TRBJ1-2; TRBD1 matches at 8 bases. The V segment lost 6 bases and the J segment 2 bases; nucleotides outside the gene matches: 11. Germline V CDR1 and CDR2: KGHSH, LQKENI. The CDR3 is made up of 16 amino acids.

A few counts support this clone. The chain couples TRBV9 to TRBJ2-1; the match to TRBD2 covers 8 bases. V was pared by 0 bases and J by 3 bases, with 11 bases of the junction left unmatched. CDR1 SGDLS and CDR2 YYNGEE come from the germline V gene. The CDR3 loop spans 18 amino acids. This CDR3 reads CASSVAFCGRHLYNEQFF. CDR3 DNA sequence: TGTGCCAGCAGCGTAGCATTCTGCGGGAGGCACCTCTACAATGAGCAGTTCTTC.

This sequence joins TRBV27 and TRBJ1-2; tentatively, D is TRBD1 (5 bases). The CDR3 extends over 15 amino acids. Trimming shortened V by 5 bases and J by 8 bases, and 21 bases separated the two germline ends. Germline V CDR1 and CDR2: MNHEY, SMNVEV (reference sequence). The CDR3 DNA follows: TGTGCCAGCAGTCCCTTCGGTGGGGGGGGAGGAGGCTACACCTTC. Protein product: CASSPFGGGGGGYTF.

The J gene is TRBJ2-3, the V gene TRBV11-2, with a tentative D call TRBD1 (6 bases). Germline V gene lookup returns CDR1 SGHAT and CDR2 FQNNGV. V was clipped by 0 bases and J by 2 bases, with 15 bases between them. The CDR3 extends over 17 amino acids. CDR3 DNA sequence: TGTGCCAGCAGCTTAGAGGGGGCCAGTGGGCCCACAGATACGCAGTATTTT. As protein: CASSLEGASGPTDTQYF.

The chain joins TRBV11-2 to TRBJ1-1; possible D gene TRBD1, 5 bases. V gave up 5 bases and J gave up 11 bases, with 21 bases separating them. CDR1 SGHAT and CDR2 FQNNGV come from the germline V gene. The length of the CDR3 is 14 residues. For the CDR3, the DNA is TGTGCCAGCAGCAACCGGGACTACCAAGGTTGGGCTTTCTTT. Amino acids: CASSNRDYQGWAFF.

The chain links TRBV4-3 to TRBJ1-5; D not resolved. The CDR3 is 15 residues long. Germline loops: CDR1 LGHNA, CDR2 YSLEER. Trimming removed 0 bases at V and 4 bases at J, with 10 bases between. CDR3 loop: CASSQDWFVNQPQHF. For the CDR3, the DNA is TGCGCCAGCAGCCAAGATTGGTTCGTGAATCAGCCCCAGCATTTT.

This clone was found once. V and J are TRBV19 and TRBJ1-6; tentatively, D is TRBD1 (6 bases). This CDR3 contains 14 residues. Germline assignment: CDR1 LNHDA and CDR2 SQIVND (reference sequence). V was shortened by 2 bases and J by 10 bases, with 12 bases between the two germline ends. This CDR3 is CASSIWAGDSPLHF. The CDR3 DNA follows: TGTGCCAGTAGTATATGGGCAGGGGACTCACCCCTCCACTTT. Full variable domain (rest looked up from reference TRBV19 and TRBJ1-6): DGGITQSPKYLFRKEGQNVTLSCEQNLNHDAMYWYRQDPGQGLRLIYYSQIVNDFQKGDIAEGYSVSREKKESFPLTVTSAQKNPTAFYLCASSIWAGDSPLHFGNGTRLTVT.

This chain connects TRBV7-8 to TRBJ2-7; maybe TRBD2 (6 bases). Germline V lookup: CDR1 SGHVS, CDR2 FQNEAQ. The CDR3 covers 16 residues. Trimming took 1 base from V and 3 from J, leaving 16 bases between them. CDR3 region: CASSLGSGLLFYEQYF. CDR3 nucleotide sequence: TGTGCCAGCAGCTTAGGGTCGGGACTCCTTTTCTACGAGCAGTACTTC. The complete variable domain, with remaining parts taken from reference TRBV7-8 and TRBJ2-7, reads GAGVSQSPRYKVAKRGQDVALRCDPISGHVSLFWYQQALGQGPEFLTYFQNEAQLDKSGLPSDRFFAERPEGSVSTLKIQRTQQEDSAVYLCASSLGSGLLFYEQYFGPGTRLTVT.

The V gene is TRBV4-1, the J gene TRBJ1-4; D perhaps matches TRBD1 (6 bases). Trimming cost V 5 bases and J 8 bases, with 24 bases left between them. The CDR3 runs to 17 residues. Per germline, CDR1 MGHRA and CDR2 YSYEKL. CDR3 DNA sequence: TGCGCCAGCAGCATCCTACCCCGGACAGCAACACCAGAAAAACTGTTTTTT. Its protein is CASSILPRTATPEKLFF.

This clone was seen once. This chain links TRBV4-3 with TRBJ1-2, with D tentatively TRBD1 (5 bases). The CDR3 runs to 15 residues. The germline gives CDR1 LGHNA, CDR2 YSLEER. V gave up 4 bases and J gave up 3 bases, with 15 bases separating them. The CDR3 protein is CASSLDRQLYYGYTF. CDR3 DNA sequence: TGCGCCAGCAGCCTCGACAGACAGCTGTACTATGGCTACACCTTC.

This chain connects TRBV5-8 to TRBJ1-5, with D perhaps TRBD1 (5 bases). Deletions cut 4 bases from V and 13 bases from J, with 15 bases between. The CDR3 length is 12 residues. The germline CDR1 and CDR2 sequences are SGHTS and YDEGEE. Here the CDR3 reads CASSISPREQHF. The CDR3 DNA reads TGTGCCAGCAGCATCTCTCCCAGGGAGCAGCATTTT.

The chain combines TRBV19 with TRBJ2-4; perhaps TRBD1 as D (6 bases). The V end was cut by 11 bases, the J end by 3 bases, with 14 bases between. Per germline, CDR1 LNHDA and CDR2 SQIVND (reference sequence). This CDR3 region has 13 residues. The CDR3 sequence is CAGTGSSKNIQYF. The DNA of the CDR3 is TGTGCCGGAACAGGGTCTAGCAAAAACATTCAGTACTTC.

The chain couples TRBV20-1 to TRBJ2-2; a weak D match, TRBD2 (6 bases). V lost 6 bases and J lost 7, with 9 bases in between. Per the germline V gene, CDR1 is DFQATT and CDR2 is SNEGSKA (reference sequence). The CDR3 sequence is 11 residues long. The CDR3 is CSAGRGGELFF. The CDR3 bases are TGCAGTGCGGGGCGGGGCGGGGAGCTGTTTTTT.

The gene calls are TRBV3-1 (or the pseudogene TRBV3-2) and TRBJ1-1; D remains ambiguous. CDR3 size: 14 residues. Germline lookup yields CDR1 LGHDT and CDR2 YNNKEL (reference sequence). Trimming left V 4 bases short and J 2 bases short, with 11 bases between. The CDR3 here is CASSPLEGNTEAFF. The DNA of the CDR3 is TGTGCCAGCAGCCCGCTGGAGGGAAACACTGAAGCTTTCTTT.

This chain uses TRBV19 with TRBJ1-1; D may be TRBD1 (5 bases). CDR3 size: 14 residues. V was clipped by 5 bases and J by 1 base, with 11 bases between them. Germline-derived CDR1 and CDR2 are LNHDA and SQIVND (reference sequence). This chain's CDR3 is CASSPQGPNTEAFF. For the CDR3, the DNA is TGTGCCAGTAGTCCCCAGGGACCGAACACTGAAGCTTTCTTT. The full variable domain, with the rest looked up from reference TRBV19 and TRBJ1-1, is DGGITQSPKYLFRKEGQNVTLSCEQNLNHDAMYWYRQDPGQGLRLIYYSQIVNDFQKGDIAEGYSVSREKKESFPLTVTSAQKNPTAFYLCASSPQGPNTEAFFGQGTRLTVV.